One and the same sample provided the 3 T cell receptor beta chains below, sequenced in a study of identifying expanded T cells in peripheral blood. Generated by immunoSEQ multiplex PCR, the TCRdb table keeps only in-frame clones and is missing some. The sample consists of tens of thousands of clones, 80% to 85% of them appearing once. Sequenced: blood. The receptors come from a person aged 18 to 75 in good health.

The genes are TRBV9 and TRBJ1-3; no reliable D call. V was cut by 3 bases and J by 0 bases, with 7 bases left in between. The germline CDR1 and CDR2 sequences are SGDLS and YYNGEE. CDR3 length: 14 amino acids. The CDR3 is CASSEEGSGNTIYF. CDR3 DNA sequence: TGTGCCAGCAGCGAGGAAGGCTCTGGAAACACCATATATTTT.

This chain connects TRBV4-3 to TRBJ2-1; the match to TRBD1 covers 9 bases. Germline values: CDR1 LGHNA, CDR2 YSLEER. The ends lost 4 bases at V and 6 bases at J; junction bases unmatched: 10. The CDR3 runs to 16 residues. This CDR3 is CASSRQTGGSVNEQFF. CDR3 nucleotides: TGCGCCAGCAGCCGCCAGACAGGGGGTTCGGTCAATGAGCAGTTCTTC.

CDR3 nucleotides: TGTGCCAGCAGCAAAGGGTCGATGGGAGGGTACACAGATACGCAGTATTTT. It codes for CASSKGSMGGYTDTQYF. The V call is TRBV28, the J call TRBJ2-3, with 7 bases lining up with TRBD2. CDR3 length: 17 amino acids. From germline, CDR1 is MDHEN and CDR2 SYDVKM. V trimming: 6 bases; J trimming: 2 bases; junction bases outside the gene matches: 14.